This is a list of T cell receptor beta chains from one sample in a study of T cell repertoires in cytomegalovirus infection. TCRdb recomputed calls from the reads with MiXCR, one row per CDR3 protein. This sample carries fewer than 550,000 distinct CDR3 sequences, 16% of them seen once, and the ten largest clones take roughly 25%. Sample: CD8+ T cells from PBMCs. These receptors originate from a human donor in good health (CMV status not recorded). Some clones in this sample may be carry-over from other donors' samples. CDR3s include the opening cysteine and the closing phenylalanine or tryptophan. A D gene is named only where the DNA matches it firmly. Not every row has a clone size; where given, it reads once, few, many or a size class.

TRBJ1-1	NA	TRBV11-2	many	TGTGCCAGCAGCTTATGGGGCTTGGGCACTGAAGCTTTCTTT	CASSLWGLGTEAFF
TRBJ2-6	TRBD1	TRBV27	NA	TGTGCCAGCAGCCCACCGGGACAGGTGACCTCTGGGGCCAACGTCCTGACTTTC	CASSPPGQVTSGANVLTF
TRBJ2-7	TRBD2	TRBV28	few	TGTGCCAGCAGTCTATGGGGTACAGCGGGAGACTACGAGCAGTACTTC	CASSLWGTAGDYEQYF
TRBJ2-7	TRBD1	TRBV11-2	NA	TGTGCCAGCAGCTCGAAAGCGACAGGGGGAAGCTACGAGCAGTACTTC	CASSSKATGGSYEQYF
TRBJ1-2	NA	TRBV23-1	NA	TGCGCCAGCAGTCAATCGACAGTTCGCCCCCCGGTCTATGGCTACACCTTC	CASSQSTVRPPVYGYTF
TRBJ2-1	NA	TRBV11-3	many	TGTGCCAGCAGCAGAACGCAGGGGGGAGCTTACAATGAGCAGTTCTTC	CASSRTQGGAYNEQFF
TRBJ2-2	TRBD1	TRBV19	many	TGTGCCAGTAGCGACGACAGGGGGCTGACCGGGGAGCTGTTTTTT	CASSDDRGLTGELFF
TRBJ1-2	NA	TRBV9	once	TGTGCCAGCAGCCCTGAAACGTTCGCCTATGGCTACACCTTC	CASSPETFAYGYTF
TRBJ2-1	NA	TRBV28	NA	TGTGCCAGCAGTTTAATTGGTGGTGAGCAGTTCTTC	CASSLIGGEQFF
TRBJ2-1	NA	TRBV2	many	TGTGCCAGCAGTGAAGCGGGGGGCGGGGGGCAGTTCTTC	CASSEAGGGGQFF
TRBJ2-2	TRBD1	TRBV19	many	TGTGCCAGTATTACGCGGCAGGGGGTAGACGGGGAGCTGTTTTTT	CASITRQGVDGELFF
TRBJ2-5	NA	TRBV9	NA	TGTGCCAGCAGCGCGCCCCTCCAAGAGACCCAGTACTTC	CASSAPLQETQYF